The 5 T cell receptor beta chains listed next were all sequenced from one sample in a study of blood T cell repertoires in COVID-19. Sequenced by immunoSEQ multiplex PCR; TCRdb stores in-frame clones only, minus some. The sample carries around 100,000 clones, 75% to 90% recorded once. Sequenced material: peripheral blood. The receptors were sampled from a human donor in a cohort sampled during active or convalescent COVID-19.

The chain employs TRBV9 and TRBJ2-7; TRBD2 matches 15 bases. V lost 4 bases, J lost 1 base, and 12 bases stayed unmatched. Germline values: CDR1 SGDLS, CDR2 YYNGEE. The CDR3 extends over 19 amino acids. The CDR3 sequence: CASSPYPGTSGGSSYEQYF. The DNA for the CDR3 is TGTGCCAGCAGCCCTTACCCCGGGACTAGCGGGGGGTCATCCTACGAGCAGTACTTC.

The V and J genes are TRBV18 and TRBJ2-7; D ambiguous. Trimming took off 2 bases at V and 2 bases at J, with 4 bases between the two ends. The CDR3 contains 12 residues. Germline V lookup: CDR1 KGHSH, CDR2 LQKENI. For the CDR3, the DNA is TGTGCCAGCTCACCAGGAGCCTACGAGCAGTACTTC. It is translated as CASSPGAYEQYF.

The J gene is TRBJ2-7, the V gene TRBV5-5; no reliable D call. The CDR3 extends over 13 amino acids. The germline V gene encodes CDR1 SGHKS and CDR2 YYEKEE (reference sequence). V was shortened by 0 bases and J by 1 base, with 5 bases between the two germline ends. The CDR3 sequence: CASSLGRSYEQYF. DNA of the CDR3: TGTGCCAGCAGCTTGGGGCGGTCCTACGAGCAGTACTTC.

In this sample, this clone turned up once. This chain joins TRBV18 and TRBJ2-2, with 9 nucleotides matching TRBD1. CDR1 KGHSH and CDR2 LQKENI come from the germline V gene. The CDR3 covers 17 residues. V dropped 3 bases and J dropped 4; count of bases not matched to a gene: 9. CDR3 amino acids: CASSPRTTGGSTGELFF. The CDR3 DNA reads as TGTGCCAGCTCACCCCGAACGACAGGGGGAAGCACCGGGGAGCTGTTTTTT.

The chain has TRBV10-2 and TRBJ2-7; a possible D gene is TRBD2 (5 bases). Germline V gives CDR1 WSHSY, CDR2 SAAADI. There are 14 residues in the CDR3. V was trimmed by 6 bases and J by 3 bases, leaving 15 bases between them. The DNA of the CDR3 is TGCGCCAGCAGGGAGGTGCCCACAAGCTACGAGCAGTACTTC. Translating it yields CASREVPTSYEQYF.